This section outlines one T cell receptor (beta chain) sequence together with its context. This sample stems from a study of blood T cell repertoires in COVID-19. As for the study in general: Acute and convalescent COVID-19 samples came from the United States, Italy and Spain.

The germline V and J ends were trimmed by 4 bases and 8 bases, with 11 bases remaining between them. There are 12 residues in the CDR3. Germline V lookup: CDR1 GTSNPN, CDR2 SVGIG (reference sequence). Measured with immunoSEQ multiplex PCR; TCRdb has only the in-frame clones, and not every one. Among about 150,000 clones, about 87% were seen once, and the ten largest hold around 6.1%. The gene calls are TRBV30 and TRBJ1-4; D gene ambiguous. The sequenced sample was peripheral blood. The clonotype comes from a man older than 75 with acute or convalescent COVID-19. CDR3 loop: CAWTDLREKLFF. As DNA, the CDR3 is TGTGCCTGGACGGATCTCAGGGAAAAACTGTTTTTT. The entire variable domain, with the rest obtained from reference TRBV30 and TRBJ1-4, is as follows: SQTIHQWPATLVQPVGSPLSLECTVEGTSNPNLYWYRQAAGRGLQLLFYSVGIGQISSEVPQNLSASRPQDRQFILSSKKLLLSDSGFYLCAWTDLREKLFFGSGTQLSVL.